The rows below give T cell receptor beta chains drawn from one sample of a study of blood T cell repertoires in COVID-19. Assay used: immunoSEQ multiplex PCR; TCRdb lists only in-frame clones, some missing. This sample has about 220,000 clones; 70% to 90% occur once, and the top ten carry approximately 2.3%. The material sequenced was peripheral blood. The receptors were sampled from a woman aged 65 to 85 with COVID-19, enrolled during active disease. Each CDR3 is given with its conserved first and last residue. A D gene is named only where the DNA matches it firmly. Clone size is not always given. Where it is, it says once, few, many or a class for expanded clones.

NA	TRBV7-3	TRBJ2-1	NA	TGTGCCAGCAGCTTAACGACTGTTACGGTATATGAGCAGTTCTTC	CASSLTTVTVYEQFF
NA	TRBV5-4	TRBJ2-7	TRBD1	TGTGCCAGCAGCCCCCGGACAGGGGGACACTACGAGCAGTACTTC	CASSPRTGGHYEQYF
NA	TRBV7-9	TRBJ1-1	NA	TGTGCCAGCAGCACGAGACAGGTAACTGAAGCTTTCTTT	CASSTRQVTEAFF
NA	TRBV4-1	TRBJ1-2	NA	TGCGCCAGCAGCCAAGTTTCTCCGGCCCAAGGGGGAGTCTATGGCTACACCTTC	CASSQVSPAQGGVYGYTF
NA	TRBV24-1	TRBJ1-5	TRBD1	TGTGCCACCCTACAGGGGAGCAATCAGCCCCAGCATTTT	CATLQGSNQPQHF
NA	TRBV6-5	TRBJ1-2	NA	TGTGCCAGCAGTTACAGGGGGTTCAACTATGGCTACACCTTC	CASSYRGFNYGYTF
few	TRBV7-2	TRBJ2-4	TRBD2	TGTGCCAGCAGCTTAGTGCGGGGGGCCCTTTTTTCTGGAAACATTCAGTACTTC	CASSLVRGALFSGNIQYF
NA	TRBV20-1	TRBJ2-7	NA	TGCAGTGCTAGAACTCCCTACGAGCAGTACTTC	CSARTPYEQYF
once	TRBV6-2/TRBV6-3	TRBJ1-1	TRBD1	TGTGCCAGCAGTCCCGGGACAGGGTTCGCACGCACCAGAGAAACTGAAGCTTTCTTT	CASSPGTGFARTRETEAFF
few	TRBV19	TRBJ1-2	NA	TGTGCCAGTAGTAAACAGGGCCTACGGTATGGCTACACCTTC	CASSKQGLRYGYTF
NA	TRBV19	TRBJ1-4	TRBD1	TGTGCCAGTAGTGTTAGACAGGGGGATAAACTGTTTTTT	CASSVRQGDKLFF
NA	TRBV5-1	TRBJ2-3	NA	TGCGCCAGCAGCTTTCAGACAGACACAGATACGCAGTATTTT	CASSFQTDTDTQYF
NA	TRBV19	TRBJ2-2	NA	TGTGCCAGTAGTGAGCCGGGCACCGGGGAGCTGTTTTTT	CASSEPGTGELFF
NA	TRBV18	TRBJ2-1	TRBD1	TGTGCCAGCTCACCACTAGGGACAGGGACTTCCTACAATGAGCAGTTCTTC	CASSPLGTGTSYNEQFF
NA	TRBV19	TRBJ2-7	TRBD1	TGTGCCACCAGAACCCCGGGACAGGGGTCCTACGAGCAGTACTTC	CATRTPGQGSYEQYF
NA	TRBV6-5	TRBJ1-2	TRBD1	TGTGCCAGCGACCGACAGGGGATTTATGGCTACACCTTC	CASDRQGIYGYTF
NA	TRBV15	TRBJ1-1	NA	TGTGCCACCAGCAGAGATCGAGTACAGAATGAAGCTTTCTTT	CATSRDRVQNEAFF
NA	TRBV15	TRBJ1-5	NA	TGTGCCACCAGCAGAGATTTTGCCGGCAGGGGTAATCAGCCCCAGCATTTT	CATSRDFAGRGNQPQHF
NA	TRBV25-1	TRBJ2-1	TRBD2	TGTGCCAGCAGTGACGTCGGACTAGCGACTACTGGGGATGAGCAGTTCTTC	CASSDVGLATTGDEQFF
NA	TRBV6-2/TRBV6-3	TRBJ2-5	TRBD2	TGTGCCAGCAGTCTCCCGACTAGCGAGACCCATGAGACCCAGTACTTC	CASSLPTSETHETQYF
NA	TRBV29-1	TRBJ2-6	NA	TGCAGCGTTGACCAGGGTGGGGCCAACGTCCTGACTTTC	CSVDQGGANVLTF
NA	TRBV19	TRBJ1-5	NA	TGTGCCAGTAGTTCCCAGGGGACCTCCAGCAATCAGCCCCAGCATTTT	CASSSQGTSSNQPQHF
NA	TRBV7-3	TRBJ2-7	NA	TGTGCCAGCAGGTCGAGCACAGGGAACTACGAGCAGTACTTC	CASRSSTGNYEQYF
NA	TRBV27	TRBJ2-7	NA	TGTGCCAGCAGTTCCGCTCTCGACACCTACGAGCAGTACTTC	CASSSALDTYEQYF
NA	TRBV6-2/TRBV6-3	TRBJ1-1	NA	TGTGCCAGCAGTTACTCCAGCATGACAGAAGCTTTCTTT	CASSYSSMTEAFF
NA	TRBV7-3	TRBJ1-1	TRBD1	TGTGCCAGCAGCCCTCGACAGGGGGAAGGCACTGAAGCTTTCTTT	CASSPRQGEGTEAFF
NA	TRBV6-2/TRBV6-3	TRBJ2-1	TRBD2	TGTGCCAGCAGTTACTCCTGGACTAGCGGGAGAGAGGAGCAGTTCTTC	CASSYSWTSGREEQFF
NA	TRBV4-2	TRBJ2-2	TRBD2	TGTGCCAGCAGCCAAGTCGGGTGGGAGGGTCGATCCGGGGAGCTGTTTTTT	CASSQVGWEGRSGELFF
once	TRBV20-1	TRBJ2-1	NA	TGCAGTGCTAGGGCCGACAATGAGCAGTTCTTC	CSARADNEQFF
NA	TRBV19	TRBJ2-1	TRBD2	TGTGCCAGTAGTAGGCCCGGGACTAGCGGGAGGGCCAGGAATGAGCAGTTCTTC	CASSRPGTSGRARNEQFF
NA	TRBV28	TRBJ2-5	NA	TGTGCCAGCAGTGGGGGAGGTGAGACCCAGTACTTC	CASSGGGETQYF
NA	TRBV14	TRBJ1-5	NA	TGTGCCAGCAGCCAAGGTCACAATCAGCCCCAGCATTTT	CASSQGHNQPQHF
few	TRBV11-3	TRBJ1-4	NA	TGTGCCAGCAGCTTAGTGGGGGCAAGTGAAAAACTGTTTTTT	CASSLVGASEKLFF
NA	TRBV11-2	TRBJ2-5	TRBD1	TGTGCCAGCAGTTACGGGACAGGGGTAGAGACCCAGTACTTC	CASSYGTGVETQYF
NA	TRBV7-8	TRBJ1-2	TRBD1	TGTGCCAGCAGCTCGACGGGACAGGGGATATATGGCTACACCTTC	CASSSTGQGIYGYTF
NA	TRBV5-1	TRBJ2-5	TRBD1	TGCGCCAGCAGCGGGACAGCGAGGCAAGAGACCCAGTACTTC	CASSGTARQETQYF
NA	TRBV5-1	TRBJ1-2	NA	TGCGCCAGCAGCGTAGGGGGTGCGGCTCCTAACTATGGCTACACCTTC	CASSVGGAAPNYGYTF
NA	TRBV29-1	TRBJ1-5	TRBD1	TGCAGCGTTGGAGAACAGGGGACTCAGCCCCAGCATTTT	CSVGEQGTQPQHF
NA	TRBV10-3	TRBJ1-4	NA	TGTGCCATCAGAGGGGACAACTCTGCAACTAATGAAAAACTGTTTTTT	CAIRGDNSATNEKLFF
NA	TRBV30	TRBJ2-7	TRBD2	TGTGCCTCCACTACTCGGACTAGCGGGTACGGGAGCGAGCAGTACTTC	CASTTRTSGYGSEQYF
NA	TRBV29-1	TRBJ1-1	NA	TGCAGCTCCCGGGGGGAGGGAGGGGGCACTGAAGCTTTCTTT	CSSRGEGGGTEAFF
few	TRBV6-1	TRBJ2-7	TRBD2	TGTGCCAGCAGTGAAGTGGTAGCGGGGGGAACCTACGAGCAGTACTTC	CASSEVVAGGTYEQYF